Each of the 20 T cell receptor beta chains below was sequenced from the same sample in a study of cytomegalovirus exposure and HLA in healthy donors. It was with 60 Vbeta and 13 Jbeta primers that the PCR ran. The repertoire was sequenced with immunoSEQ multiplex PCR; TCRdb's copy has only in-frame clones and lacks some. The table shows fewer than 200,000 clones, with approximately 71% occurring only once. The sequencing sample was made of PBMCs. The source of these receptors is a male donor in good health and CMV-seronegative.

This chain joins TRBV11-3 and TRBJ2-3; 13 bases line up with TRBD2. CDR1 and CDR2 (germline): SGHNT, YENEEA. The junction had 5 bases not matched to a gene; V was cut back by 4 bases and J by 4 bases. The CDR3 sequence is 16 residues long. The CDR3 loop is CASSYRTSGSADTQYF. For the CDR3, the DNA is TGTGCCAGCAGCTACAGGACTAGCGGGAGCGCAGATACGCAGTATTTT. Supplemented by reference TRBV11-3 and TRBJ2-3, the full variable domain reads EAGVVQSPRYKIIEKKQPVAFWCNPISGHNTLYWYLQNLGQGPELLIRYENEEAVDDSQLPKDRFSAERLKGVDSTLKIQPAELGDSAVYLCASSYRTSGSADTQYFGPGTRLTVL.

This chain connects TRBV19 to TRBJ1-4; 7 bases are shared with TRBD1. This CDR3 has 14 amino acids. Germline CDR1 reads LNHDA; CDR2 reads SQIVND (reference sequence). V shed 3 bases, J shed 8 bases, and the junction held 6 bases outside the gene matches. This CDR3 reads CASSIWTGEEKLFF. DNA for the CDR3: TGTGCCAGTAGTATCTGGACAGGAGAGGAAAAACTGTTTTTT.

V and J are TRBV21-1 and TRBJ1-1; no check of the table's D call, TRBD1, against the DNA was made. TRBV21-1 represents a pseudogene. The CDR3 is 17 amino acids. The CDR3 region has the DNA TGTGCCAGCAGCAAAGGAGGGACAGGGATCATGGACACTGAAGCTTTCTTT. It specifies CASSKGGTGIMDTEAFF.

This chain links TRBV18 with TRBJ1-1, with D tentatively TRBD1 (6 bases). V lost 4 bases to trimming and J lost 4 bases, with 13 bases between them. Germline V gene data show CDR1 as KGHSH and CDR2 as LQKENI. This CDR3 is built from 14 residues. CDR3 in amino acids: CASSLMGQTTEAFF. DNA for the CDR3: TGTGCCAGCTCACTGATGGGACAAACCACTGAAGCTTTCTTT.

In its sample, this clone was seen a few times. The chain has TRBV5-1 and TRBJ1-2, with D possibly matching TRBD1 (6 bases). The germline V and J ends were trimmed by 0 bases and 0 bases, with 12 bases remaining between them. Germline V lookup: CDR1 SGHRS, CDR2 YFSETQ. The CDR3 is 16 amino acids. The CDR3 nucleotides are TGCGCCAGCAGCTTGGGACAGGCCAGAGCTAACTATGGCTACACCTTC. Its protein is CASSLGQARANYGYTF. Variable domain in full (rest from reference TRBV5-1 and TRBJ1-2): KAGVTQTPRYLIKTRGQQVTLSCSPISGHRSVSWYQQTPGQGLQFLFEYFSETQRNKGNFPGRFSGRQFSNSRSEMNVSTLELGDSALYLCASSLGQARANYGYTFGSGTRLTVV.

This chain uses TRBV11-1 with TRBJ2-2, with 7 nucleotides matching TRBD2. The CDR3 length is 15 residues. Germline CDR1 reads SGHAT; CDR2 reads FQDESV (reference sequence). V dropped 0 bases and J dropped 2; count of bases not matched to a gene: 0. Here the CDR3 DNA reads TGTGCCAGCAGCTTAGCAGCGGGAAACACCGGGGAGCTGTTTTTT. It is translated as CASSLAAGNTGELFF.

This clone occurred a few times. The chain recombines TRBV28 with TRBJ2-4; TRBD2 matches at 16 bases. Germline V gene sequence: CDR1 MDHEN, CDR2 SYDVKM. V gave up 4 bases and J gave up 1 base; unmatched junction bases: 4. The CDR3 runs 18 residues. CDR3 in amino acids: CASSSGTSGGVAKNIQYF. The DNA for the CDR3 is TGTGCCAGCAGTTCTGGGACTAGCGGGGGGGTTGCCAAAAACATTCAGTACTTC.

This clone was counted only a few times. The chain combines TRBV5-4 with TRBJ2-3, with 12 bases matching TRBD2. CDR3 size: 15 residues. Germline values: CDR1 SGHNT, CDR2 YYREEE (reference sequence). With V trimmed by 3 bases and J by 9 bases, 8 bases remained unmatched. The CDR3 sequence: CASSSTSGGVETQYF. In nucleotides, the CDR3 is TGTGCCAGCAGCTCGACTAGCGGGGGCGTTGAGACGCAGTATTTT.

The V gene is TRBV5-1, the J gene TRBJ1-6; D may be TRBD1 (5 bases). V was shortened by 9 bases and J by 7 bases, with 17 bases between the two germline ends. The CDR3 is made up of 14 amino acids. The germline V gene has CDR1 SGHRS and CDR2 YFSETQ. The CDR3 coding sequence is TGCGCCACGAAAACTGACGGGGGGAATTCACCCCTCCACTTT. It codes for CATKTDGGNSPLHF.

This rearrangement joins TRBV6-4 to TRBJ2-7; 10 positions agree with TRBD1. CDR1 and CDR2 from the germline V gene are MRHNA and SNTAGT. CDR3 size: 19 residues. J lost 0 bases, V lost 0 bases, and 11 bases had no gene match. The CDR3 spells CASSDSSRQGAPLSYEQYF. CDR3 DNA sequence: TGTGCCAGCAGTGACTCGAGTCGACAGGGGGCACCCCTCTCCTACGAGCAGTACTTC.

The chain uses TRBV7-3 and TRBJ2-2; 9 bases are a match to TRBD2. The CDR3 has 15 amino acids. Germline V lookup: CDR1 SGHTA, CDR2 FQGTGA. The V and J ends lost 6 bases and 7 bases, in that order; junction bases with no gene match: 9. The CDR3 nucleotides are TGTGCCAGCAGTCCGACTAGCGGAGGCGTCGGGGAGCTGTTTTTT. As protein: CASSPTSGGVGELFF. The full variable domain, rest sourced from reference TRBV7-3 and TRBJ2-2, is GAGVSQTPSNKVTEKGKYVELRCDPISGHTALYWYRQSLGQGPEFLIYFQGTGAADDSGLPNDRFFAVRPEGSVSTLKIQRTERGDSAVYLCASSPTSGGVGELFFGEGSRLTVL.

This sequence joins TRBV5-1 and TRBJ2-1; 12 bases map to TRBD2. CDR1 is SGHRS, CDR2 YFSETQ, per germline. The trim removed 0 bases at V and 6 bases at J, leaving 4 bases unmatched. The CDR3 totals 16 residues. The CDR3 loop reads CASSLDGTSGSNEQFF. The CDR3 region has the DNA TGCGCCAGCAGCTTGGATGGGACTAGCGGGTCCAATGAGCAGTTCTTC.

The gene calls are TRBV19 and TRBJ2-3; D possibly corresponds to TRBD1 (6 bases). The CDR3 extends over 15 amino acids. CDR1 is LNHDA, CDR2 SQIVND, per germline (reference sequence). The V gene lost 5 bases and the J gene lost 5 bases, with 17 bases spanning the gap. CDR3 protein: CASSVMARGGDTQYF. The CDR3 coding sequence is TGTGCCAGTAGTGTGATGGCCAGGGGCGGAGATACGCAGTATTTT.

The chain couples TRBV10-1 to TRBJ1-4; 11 bases are a match to TRBD1. This CDR3 has 14 residues. CDR1 and CDR2 (germline): WNHNN, SYGVQD (reference sequence). After removal of 6 bases from V and 8 bases from J, the junction contained 5 bases not matched to a gene. CDR3 nucleotides: TGCGCCAGCAGAGCCCGGGACAGGGGGGAAAAACTGTTTTTT. Translation gives CASRARDRGEKLFF.

The chain combines TRBV6-5 with TRBJ1-1; a weak D match, TRBD1 (6 bases). This CDR3 has 14 amino acids. Germline V gene data show CDR1 as MNHEY and CDR2 as SVGAGI. The V end was cut by 2 bases, the J end by 7 bases, with 14 bases between. Here the CDR3 reads CASSYRGGSFEAFF. The CDR3 coding sequence is TGTGCCAGCAGTTACAGAGGGGGTTCGTTTGAAGCTTTCTTT.

V usage is TRBV6-5 and J usage is TRBJ1-2; 7 bases are shared with TRBD1. This CDR3 region has 12 residues. With 7 bases clipped from V and 4 bases from J, the junction kept 3 bases outside the gene matches. Germline assignment: CDR1 MNHEY and CDR2 SVGAGI. The CDR3 region has the DNA TGTGCCAGCAAGGGACAGACCTATGGCTACACCTTC. Translating it yields CASKGQTYGYTF.

Here the CDR3 DNA reads TGTGCCAGCAGTTACGGGGGAGGGAGCTCCTACAATGAGCAGTTCTTC. It yields the protein CASSYGGGSSYNEQFF. The J gene is TRBJ2-1, the V gene TRBV6-6; 7 nucleotides line up with TRBD2. Unmatched junction bases numbered 4, after V lost 2 bases and J lost 0 bases. CDR3 size: 16 residues. Germline V gene data show CDR1 as MNHNY and CDR2 as SVGAGI (reference sequence).

The chain joins TRBV28 to TRBJ1-3, with unresolved D. The CDR3 totals 14 residues. V was clipped by 7 bases and J by 0 bases, with 10 bases between them. Per the germline V gene, CDR1 is MDHEN and CDR2 is SYDVKM. CDR3 protein: CASIPSGSGNTIYF. The CDR3 DNA is TGTGCCAGCATCCCAAGCGGCTCTGGAAACACCATATATTTT.

The chain couples TRBV2 to TRBJ2-1; TRBD1 matches at 10 bases. V was pared by 5 bases and J by 13 bases, with 8 bases of the junction left unmatched. This CDR3 comprises 13 residues. In germline, CDR1 is SNHLY, CDR2 FYNNEI. CDR3 bases: TGTGCCAGCAGTTTGGGACAGGGGAGAAGACAGTTCTTC. It codes for CASSLGQGRRQFF.

Comment on this clone: Germline and junction disagree at one end, which may indicate a read error. This sequence joins TRBV7-9 and TRBJ1-2, with D hard to call. This CDR3 comprises 13 residues. The germline gives CDR1 SEHNR, CDR2 FQNEAQ (reference sequence). In nucleotides, the CDR3 is TGTTCCAGCAGCTTAGAACTAAACTATGGCTACACCTTC. This translates into CSSSLELNYGYTF.